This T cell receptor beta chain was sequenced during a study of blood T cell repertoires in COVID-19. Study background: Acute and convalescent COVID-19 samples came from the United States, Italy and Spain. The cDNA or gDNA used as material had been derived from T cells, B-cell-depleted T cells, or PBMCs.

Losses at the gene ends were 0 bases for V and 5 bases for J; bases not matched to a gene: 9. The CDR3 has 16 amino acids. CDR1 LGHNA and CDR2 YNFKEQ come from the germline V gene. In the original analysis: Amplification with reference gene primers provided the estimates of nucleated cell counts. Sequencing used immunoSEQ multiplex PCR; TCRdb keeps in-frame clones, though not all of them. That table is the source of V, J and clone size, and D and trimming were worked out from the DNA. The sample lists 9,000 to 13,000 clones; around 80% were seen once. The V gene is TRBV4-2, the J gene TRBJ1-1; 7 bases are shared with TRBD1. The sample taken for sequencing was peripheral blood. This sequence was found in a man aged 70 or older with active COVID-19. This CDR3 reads CASSQDLAGGLTEAFF. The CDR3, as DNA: TGTGCCAGCAGCCAAGATTTGGCAGGGGGGTTAACTGAAGCTTTCTTT.